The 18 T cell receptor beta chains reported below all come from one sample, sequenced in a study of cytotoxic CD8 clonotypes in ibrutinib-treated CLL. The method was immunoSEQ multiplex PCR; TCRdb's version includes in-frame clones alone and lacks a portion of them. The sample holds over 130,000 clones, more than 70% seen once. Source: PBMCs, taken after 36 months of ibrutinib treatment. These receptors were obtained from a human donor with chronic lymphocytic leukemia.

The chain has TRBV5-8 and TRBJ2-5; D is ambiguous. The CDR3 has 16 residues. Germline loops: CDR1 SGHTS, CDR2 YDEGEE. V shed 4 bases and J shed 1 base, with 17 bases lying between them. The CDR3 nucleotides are TGTGCCAGCAGCCTCGAGGCATGGCTTCTCCAAGAGACCCAGTACTTC. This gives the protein CASSLEAWLLQETQYF.

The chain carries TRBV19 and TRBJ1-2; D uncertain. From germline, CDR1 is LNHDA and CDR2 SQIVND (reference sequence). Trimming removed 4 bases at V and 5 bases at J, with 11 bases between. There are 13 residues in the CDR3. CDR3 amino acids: CASSSNPLYGYTF. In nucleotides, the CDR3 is TGTGCCAGTAGTAGTAACCCTCTTTATGGCTACACCTTC. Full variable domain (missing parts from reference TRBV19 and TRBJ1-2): DGGITQSPKYLFRKEGQNVTLSCEQNLNHDAMYWYRQDPGQGLRLIYYSQIVNDFQKGDIAEGYSVSREKKESFPLTVTSAQKNPTAFYLCASSSNPLYGYTFGSGTRLTVV.

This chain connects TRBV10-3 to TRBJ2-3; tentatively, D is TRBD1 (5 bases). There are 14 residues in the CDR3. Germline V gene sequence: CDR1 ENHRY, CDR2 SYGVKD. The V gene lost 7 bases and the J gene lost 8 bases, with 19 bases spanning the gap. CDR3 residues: CAIKSPTAQGTQYF. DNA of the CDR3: TGTGCCATCAAGTCCCCGACAGCGCAGGGTACGCAGTATTTT.

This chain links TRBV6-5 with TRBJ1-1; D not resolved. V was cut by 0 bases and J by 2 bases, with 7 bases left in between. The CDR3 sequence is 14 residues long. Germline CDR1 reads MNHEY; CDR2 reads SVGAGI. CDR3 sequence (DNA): TGTGCCAGCAGTTACTCGAACGCTAACACTGAAGCTTTCTTT. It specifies CASSYSNANTEAFF.

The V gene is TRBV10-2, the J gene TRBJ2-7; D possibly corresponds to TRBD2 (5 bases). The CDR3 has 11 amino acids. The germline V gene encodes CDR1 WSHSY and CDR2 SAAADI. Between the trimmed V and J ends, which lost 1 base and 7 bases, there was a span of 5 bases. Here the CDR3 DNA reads TGCGCCAGCAGTGAGTGGAGGGAGCAGTACTTC. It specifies CASSEWREQYF.

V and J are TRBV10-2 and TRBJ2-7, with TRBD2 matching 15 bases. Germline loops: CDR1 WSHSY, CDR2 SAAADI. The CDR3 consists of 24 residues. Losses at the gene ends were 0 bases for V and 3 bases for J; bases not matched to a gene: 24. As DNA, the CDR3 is TGCGCCAGCAGTGAGTCGATGTGGCAGCAGAGGACTAGCGGGAGGGCCGGCGGATACTACGAGCAGTACTTC. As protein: CASSESMWQQRTSGRAGGYYEQYF.

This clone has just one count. The CDR3 here is CASSRRPWDTGELFF. Here the CDR3 DNA reads TGTGCCAGCAGCAGACGTCCTTGGGACACCGGGGAGCTGTTTTTT. The genes are TRBV6-1 and TRBJ2-2; no clear D. The V and J ends lost 6 bases and 3 bases respectively, with 14 bases between them. Germline CDR1 reads MNHNS; CDR2 reads SASEGT. CDR3 length: 15 amino acids.

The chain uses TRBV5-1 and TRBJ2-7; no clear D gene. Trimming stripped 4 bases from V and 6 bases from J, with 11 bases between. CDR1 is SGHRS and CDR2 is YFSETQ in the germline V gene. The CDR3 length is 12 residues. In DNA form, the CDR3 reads TGCGCCAGCAGCCCCCCGGGCAGCGAGCAGTACTTC. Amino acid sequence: CASSPPGSEQYF. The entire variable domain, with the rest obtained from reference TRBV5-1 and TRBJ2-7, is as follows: KAGVTQTPRYLIKTRGQQVTLSCSPISGHRSVSWYQQTPGQGLQFLFEYFSETQRNKGNFPGRFSGRQFSNSRSEMNVSTLELGDSALYLCASSPPGSEQYFGPGTRLTVT.

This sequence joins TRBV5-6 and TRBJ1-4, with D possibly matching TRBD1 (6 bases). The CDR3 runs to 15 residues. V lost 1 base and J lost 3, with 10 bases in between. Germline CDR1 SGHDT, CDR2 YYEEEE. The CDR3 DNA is TGTGCCAGCAGCTTGATAAGGGGGTCTAATGAAAAACTGTTTTTT. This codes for CASSLIRGSNEKLFF.

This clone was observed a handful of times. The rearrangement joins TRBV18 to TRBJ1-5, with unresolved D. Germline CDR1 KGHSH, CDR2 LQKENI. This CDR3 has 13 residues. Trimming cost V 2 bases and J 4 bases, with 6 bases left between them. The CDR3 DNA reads TGTGCCAGCTCACCAGAAGAGAATCAGCCCCAGCATTTT. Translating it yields CASSPEENQPQHF. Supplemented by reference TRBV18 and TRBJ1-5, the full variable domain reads NAGVMQNPRHLVRRRGQEARLRCSPMKGHSHVYWYRQLPEEGLKFMVYLQKENIIDESGMPKERFSAEFPKEGPSILRIQQVVRGDSAAYFCASSPEENQPQHFGDGTRLSIL.

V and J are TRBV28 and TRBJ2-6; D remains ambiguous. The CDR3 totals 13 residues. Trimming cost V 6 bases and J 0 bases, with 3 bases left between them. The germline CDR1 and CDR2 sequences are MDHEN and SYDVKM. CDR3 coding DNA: TGTGCCAGCAGGTTCTCTGGGGCCAACGTCCTGACTTTC. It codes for CASRFSGANVLTF.

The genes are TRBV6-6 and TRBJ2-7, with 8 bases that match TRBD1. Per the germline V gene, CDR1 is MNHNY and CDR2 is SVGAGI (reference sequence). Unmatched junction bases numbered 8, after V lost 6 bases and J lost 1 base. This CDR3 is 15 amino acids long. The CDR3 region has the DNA TGTGCCAGCAGCCTCCGGGACAGGTTTTCCTACGAGCAGTACTTC. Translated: CASSLRDRFSYEQYF.

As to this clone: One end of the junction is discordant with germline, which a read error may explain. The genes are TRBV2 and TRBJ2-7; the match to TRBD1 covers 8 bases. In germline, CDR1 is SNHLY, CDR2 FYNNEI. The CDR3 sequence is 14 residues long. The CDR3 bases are TGTGCCAGCAGTGAAGCGTGGGACAGGCTATTTTGGTTCTTC. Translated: CASSEAWDRLFWFF.

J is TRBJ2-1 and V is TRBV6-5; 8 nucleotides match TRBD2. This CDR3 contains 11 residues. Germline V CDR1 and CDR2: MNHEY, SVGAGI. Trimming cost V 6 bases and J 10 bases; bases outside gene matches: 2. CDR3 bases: TGTGCCAGCAGAAAGCGGGAGGAGCAGTTCTTC. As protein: CASRKREEQFF.

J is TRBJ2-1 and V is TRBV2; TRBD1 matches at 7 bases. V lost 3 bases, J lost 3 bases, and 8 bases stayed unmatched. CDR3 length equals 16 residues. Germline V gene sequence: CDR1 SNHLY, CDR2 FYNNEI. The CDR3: CASSDHPRQGYNEQFF. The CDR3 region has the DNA TGTGCCAGCAGTGACCACCCGAGACAGGGCTACAATGAGCAGTTCTTC.

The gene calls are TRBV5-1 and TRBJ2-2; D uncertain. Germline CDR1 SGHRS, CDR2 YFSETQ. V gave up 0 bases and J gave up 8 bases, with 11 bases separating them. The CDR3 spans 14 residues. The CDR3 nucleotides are TGCGCCAGCAGCTTGGTTTCCCCTGTAGGGGAGCTGTTTTTT. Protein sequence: CASSLVSPVGELFF.

CDR3 DNA: TGTGCCAGCAGTGTAGGCCCGAACTCCTACAATGAGCAGTTCTTC. Translation gives CASSVGPNSYNEQFF. The chain combines TRBV6-1 with TRBJ2-1; D gene ambiguous. Germline V gene data show CDR1 as MNHNS and CDR2 as SASEGT. The length of the CDR3 is 15 residues. The V gene lost 4 bases and the J gene lost 0 bases, with 10 bases spanning the gap.

The CDR3 loop is CASSVSAFPNTEAFF. In nucleotides, the CDR3 is TGTGCCAGCAGCGTCTCAGCGTTCCCCAACACTGAAGCTTTCTTT. The J gene is TRBJ1-1, the V gene TRBV9; D is unclear. The V end lost 2 bases, the J end lost 2 bases, and 13 bases lay between the germline ends. Germline loops: CDR1 SGDLS, CDR2 YYNGEE. There are 15 residues in the CDR3.